The T cell receptor (beta chain) described here comes from a study of control samples from healthy donors and cancer patients. Assay: immunoSEQ multiplex PCR; the TCRdb copy retains only in-frame clones and omits some. Of 150,000 to 170,000 clones listed, around 95% are singletons. V lost 8 bases to trimming and J lost 6 bases, with 8 bases between them. The CDR3 runs 12 residues. Germline values: CDR1 MNHEY, CDR2 SVGAGI. J is TRBJ1-6 and V is TRBV6-5; D might be TRBD1 (6 bases). What was sequenced was blood. The TCR originated in a man aged 35-49 years in good health. The CDR3 nucleotides read TGTGCCAGCGGAGGGGGTAATTCACCCCTCCACTTT. Its protein product is CASGGGNSPLHF.